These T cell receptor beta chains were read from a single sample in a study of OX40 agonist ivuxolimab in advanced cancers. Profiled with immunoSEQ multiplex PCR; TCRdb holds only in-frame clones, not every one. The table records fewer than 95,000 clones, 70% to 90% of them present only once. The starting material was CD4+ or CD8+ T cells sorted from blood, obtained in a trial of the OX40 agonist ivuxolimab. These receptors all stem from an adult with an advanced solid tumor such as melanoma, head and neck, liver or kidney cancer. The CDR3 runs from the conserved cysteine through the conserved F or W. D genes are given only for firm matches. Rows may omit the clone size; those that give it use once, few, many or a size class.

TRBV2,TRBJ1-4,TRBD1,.,CASRTGDNEKLFF,TGTGCCAGCAGGACAGGGGATAATGAAAAACTGTTTTTT
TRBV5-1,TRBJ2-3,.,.,CASSSFAPHTDTQYF,TGCGCCAGCAGTTCCTTTGCCCCCCACACAGATACGCAGTATTTT
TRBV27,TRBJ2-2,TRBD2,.,CASRKLAGTGELFF,TGTGCCAGCAGGAAACTAGCGGGCACCGGGGAGCTGTTTTTT
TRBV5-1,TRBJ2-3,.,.,CASSLWRTTDTQYF,TGCGCCAGCAGCTTGTGGAGGACCACAGATACGCAGTATTTT
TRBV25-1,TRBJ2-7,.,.,CASSDIRGSSYEQYF,TGTGCCAGCAGTGACATAAGGGGTAGCTCCTACGAGCAGTACTTC
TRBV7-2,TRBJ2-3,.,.,CASSFSEGDTQYF,TGTGCCAGCAGCTTTTCCGAAGGGGATACGCAGTATTTT
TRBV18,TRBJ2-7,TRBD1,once,CASSPRQGTYEQYF,TGTGCCAGCTCACCCCGACAGGGGACCTACGAGCAGTACTTC
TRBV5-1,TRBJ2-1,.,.,CASSLGVGGSSYNEQFF,TGCGCCAGCAGCTTGGGCGTCGGGGGAAGCTCCTACAATGAGCAGTTCTTC
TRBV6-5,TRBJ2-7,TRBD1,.,CASSFSGGQGPYEQYF,TGTGCCAGCAGTTTTTCGGGGGGACAGGGGCCCTACGAGCAGTACTTC
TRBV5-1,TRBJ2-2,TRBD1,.,CASSASGTANTGELFF,TGCGCCAGCAGCGCGTCCGGGACAGCGAACACCGGGGAGCTGTTTTTT
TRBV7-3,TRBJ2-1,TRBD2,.,CASSISGGAYNEQFF,TGTGCCAGCAGCATTAGCGGGGGGGCATACAATGAGCAGTTCTTC
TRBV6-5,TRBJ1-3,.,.,CASRRGASGNTIYF,TGTGCCAGCAGACGGGGCGCCTCTGGAAACACCATATATTTT
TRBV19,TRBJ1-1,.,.,CASSLWGGLDTEAFF,TGTGCCAGTAGTCTCTGGGGGGGGCTGGACACTGAAGCTTTCTTT
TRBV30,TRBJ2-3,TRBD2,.,CAWTGLAGLDTQYF,TGTGCCTGGACTGGACTAGCGGGGCTGGATACGCAGTATTTT
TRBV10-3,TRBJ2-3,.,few,CAISESTGQDTQYF,TGTGCCATCAGTGAGTCGACGGGGCAAGATACGCAGTATTTT
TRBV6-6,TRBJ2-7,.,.,CASSPSSYEQYF,TGTGCCAGCAGCCCCTCTAGCTACGAGCAGTACTTC
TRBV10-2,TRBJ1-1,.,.,CASSDANTEAFF,TGCGCCAGCTCAGACGCGAACACTGAAGCTTTCTTT
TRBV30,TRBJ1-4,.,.,CAWSDTRQSTNEKLFF,TGTGCCTGGAGTGATACCCGACAGTCAACTAATGAAAAACTGTTTTTT
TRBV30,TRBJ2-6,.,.,CAWSVTGANVLTF,TGTGCCTGGAGTGTAACCGGGGCCAACGTCCTGACTTTC
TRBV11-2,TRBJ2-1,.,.,CASSLAVNWGAYNEQFF,TGTGCCAGCAGCTTAGCGGTGAACTGGGGGGCCTACAATGAGCAGTTCTTC
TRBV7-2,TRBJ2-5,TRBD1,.,CASSRTLQGMETQYF,TGTGCCAGCAGCCGAACGCTACAGGGGATGGAGACCCAGTACTTC
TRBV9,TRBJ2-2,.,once,CASSVVGAGELFF,TGTGCCAGCAGCGTAGTAGGGGCCGGGGAGCTGTTTTTT
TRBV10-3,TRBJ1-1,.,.,CAISEPNTEAFF,TGTGCCATCAGTGAACCGAACACTGAAGCTTTCTTT
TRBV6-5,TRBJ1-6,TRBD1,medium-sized,CASSYTGTGSESPLHF,TGTGCCAGCAGTTACACCGGGACAGGGTCGGAATCACCCCTCCACTTT
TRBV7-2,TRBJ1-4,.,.,CASSPQRTQNEKLFF,TGTGCCAGCAGCCCTCAGAGGACGCAAAATGAAAAACTGTTTTTT
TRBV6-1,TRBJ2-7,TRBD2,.,CASSEAGTSGAYEQYF,TGTGCCAGCAGTGAAGCTGGGACTAGCGGCGCCTACGAGCAGTACTTC
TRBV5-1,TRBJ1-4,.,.,CASSLEDEKLFF,TGCGCCAGCAGCTTGGAGGATGAAAAACTGTTTTTT
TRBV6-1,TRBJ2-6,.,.,CASTPDSGANVLTF,TGTGCCAGCACACCGGATTCTGGGGCCAACGTCCTGACTTTC
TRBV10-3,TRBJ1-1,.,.,CAISEGLTGLNTEAFF,TGTGCCATCAGTGAGGGACTGACAGGACTGAACACTGAAGCTTTCTTT
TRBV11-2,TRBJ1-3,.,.,CASSFQGAGNTIYF,TGTGCCAGCAGCTTTCAAGGGGCTGGAAACACCATATATTTT
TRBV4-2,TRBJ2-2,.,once,CASSQDWSGIGELFF,TGTGCCAGCAGCCAAGATTGGTCAGGGATCGGGGAGCTGTTTTTT
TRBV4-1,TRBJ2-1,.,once,CASSPGLLGNEQFF,TGCGCCAGCAGCCCCGGACTATTGGGTAATGAGCAGTTCTTC
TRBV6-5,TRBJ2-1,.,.,CASSYSIRGKEQFF,TGTGCCAGCAGTTACTCGATTCGGGGAAAAGAGCAGTTCTTC
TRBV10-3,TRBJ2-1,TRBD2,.,CAISETSGGSVNEQFF,TGTGCCATCAGTGAGACTAGCGGGGGTTCGGTGAATGAGCAGTTCTTC
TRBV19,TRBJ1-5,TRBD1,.,CASSTTTGFQPQHF,TGTGCCAGTAGTACCACGACAGGGTTTCAGCCCCAGCATTTT
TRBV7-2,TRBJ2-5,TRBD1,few,CASSPQGVGGETQYF,TGTGCCAGCAGCCCCCAGGGGGTTGGCGGGGAGACCCAGTACTTC
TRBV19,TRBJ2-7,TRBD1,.,CASNAQGAEKQYF,TGTGCCAGTAACGCCCAGGGGGCGGAGAAGCAGTACTTC
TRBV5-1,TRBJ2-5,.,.,CASSWPGVETQYF,TGCGCCAGCAGCTGGCCGGGAGTAGAGACCCAGTACTTC
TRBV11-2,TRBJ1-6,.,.,CASSLMRGGLSPLHF,TGTGCCAGCAGCTTGATGAGAGGAGGGCTTTCACCCCTCCACTTT
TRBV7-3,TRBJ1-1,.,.,CASSSLTVPGAEAFF,TGTGCCAGCAGCTCCTTGACAGTGCCGGGGGCTGAAGCTTTCTTT
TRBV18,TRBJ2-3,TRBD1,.,CASSPWTGAGTDTQYF,TGTGCCAGCTCACCGTGGACAGGGGCCGGCACAGATACGCAGTATTTT
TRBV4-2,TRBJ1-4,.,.,CASSQDLGEVDEKLFF,TGTGCCAGCAGCCAAGATTTGGGGGAGGTTGATGAAAAACTGTTTTTT
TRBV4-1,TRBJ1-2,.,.,CASSQDVTREDYGYTF,TGCGCCAGCAGCCAAGATGTGACGAGGGAGGACTATGGCTACACCTTC
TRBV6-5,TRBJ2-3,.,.,CASSSRGVGSDTQYF,TGTGCCAGCAGTAGTAGAGGAGTTGGGTCAGATACGCAGTATTTT